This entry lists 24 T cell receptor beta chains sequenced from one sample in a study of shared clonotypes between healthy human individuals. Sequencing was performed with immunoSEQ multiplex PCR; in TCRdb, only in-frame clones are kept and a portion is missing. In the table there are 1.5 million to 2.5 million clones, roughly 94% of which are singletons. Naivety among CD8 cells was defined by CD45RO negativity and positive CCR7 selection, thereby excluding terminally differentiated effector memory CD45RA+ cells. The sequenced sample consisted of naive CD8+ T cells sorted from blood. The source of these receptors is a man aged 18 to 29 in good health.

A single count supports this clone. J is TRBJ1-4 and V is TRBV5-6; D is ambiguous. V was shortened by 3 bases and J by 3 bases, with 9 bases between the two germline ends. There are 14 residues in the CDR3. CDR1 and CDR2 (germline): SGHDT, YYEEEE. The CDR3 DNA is TGTGCCAGCAGCTCTGGGCTGGCTAATGAAAAACTGTTTTTT. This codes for CASSSGLANEKLFF.

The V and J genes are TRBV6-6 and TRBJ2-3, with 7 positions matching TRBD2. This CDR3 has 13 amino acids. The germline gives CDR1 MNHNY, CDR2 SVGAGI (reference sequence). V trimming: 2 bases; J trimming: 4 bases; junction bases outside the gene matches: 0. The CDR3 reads CASSYAGADTQYF. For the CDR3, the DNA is TGTGCCAGCAGTTACGCGGGAGCAGATACGCAGTATTTT.

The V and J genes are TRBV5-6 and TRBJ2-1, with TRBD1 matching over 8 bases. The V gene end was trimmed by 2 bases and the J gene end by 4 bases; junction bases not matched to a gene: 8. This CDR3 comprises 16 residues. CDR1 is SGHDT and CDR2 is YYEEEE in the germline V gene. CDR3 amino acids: CASSFDGTGGYNEQFF. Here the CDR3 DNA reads TGTGCCAGCAGCTTCGACGGGACAGGCGGATACAATGAGCAGTTCTTC.

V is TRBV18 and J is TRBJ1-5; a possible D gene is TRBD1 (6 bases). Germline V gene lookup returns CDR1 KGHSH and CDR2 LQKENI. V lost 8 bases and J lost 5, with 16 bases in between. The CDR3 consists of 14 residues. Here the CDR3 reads CASRAGEGDQPQHF. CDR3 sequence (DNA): TGTGCCAGCCGAGCAGGGGAGGGGGATCAGCCCCAGCATTTT.

Here the CDR3 reads CASSPRRAGRLGYF. CDR3 coding DNA: TGTGCCAGCAGCCCTCGTCGAGCGGGGAGGCTTGGGTACTTC. This rearrangement joins TRBV21-1 to TRBJ2-5; the table assigns TRBD2, which was not confirmed against the DNA. TRBV21-1 corresponds to a pseudogene. This CDR3 is built from 14 residues.

As DNA, the CDR3 is TGTGCCACTTGGGACAGGGAGGCGCAGTACTTC. Translating gives CATWDREAQYF. The chain recombines TRBV28 with TRBJ2-7; 9 nucleotides match TRBD1. V was clipped by 10 bases and J by 9 bases; unmatched bases: 7. CDR3 size: 11 residues. Germline CDR1 and CDR2: MDHEN and SYDVKM.

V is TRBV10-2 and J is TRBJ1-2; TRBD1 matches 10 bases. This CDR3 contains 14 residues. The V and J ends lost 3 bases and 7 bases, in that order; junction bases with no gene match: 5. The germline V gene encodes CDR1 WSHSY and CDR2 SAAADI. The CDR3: CASSDPRDRGGYTF. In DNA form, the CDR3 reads TGCGCCAGCAGTGATCCCCGGGACAGGGGTGGCTACACCTTC.

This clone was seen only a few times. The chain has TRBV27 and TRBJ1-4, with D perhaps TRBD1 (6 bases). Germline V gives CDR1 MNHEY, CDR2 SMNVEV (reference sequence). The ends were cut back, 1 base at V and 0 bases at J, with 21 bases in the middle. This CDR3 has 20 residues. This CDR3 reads CASSLLGPSGTLATNEKLFF. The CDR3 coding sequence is TGTGCCAGCAGTTTATTGGGACCCTCCGGGACACTCGCAACTAATGAAAAACTGTTTTTT.

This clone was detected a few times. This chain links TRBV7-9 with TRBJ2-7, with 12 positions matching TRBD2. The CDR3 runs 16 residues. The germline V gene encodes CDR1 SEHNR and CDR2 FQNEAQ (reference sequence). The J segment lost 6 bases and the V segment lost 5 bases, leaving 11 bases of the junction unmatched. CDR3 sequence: CASSPHRLAGAREQYF. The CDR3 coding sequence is TGTGCCAGCAGCCCCCATAGACTAGCGGGAGCTCGCGAGCAGTACTTC.

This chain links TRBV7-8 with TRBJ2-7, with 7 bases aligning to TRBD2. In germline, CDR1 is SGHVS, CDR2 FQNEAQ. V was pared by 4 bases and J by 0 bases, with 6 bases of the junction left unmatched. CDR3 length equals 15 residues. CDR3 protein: CASSSLGGSSYEQYF. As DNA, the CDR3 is TGTGCCAGCAGCTCCCTGGGCGGGAGCTCCTACGAGCAGTACTTC.

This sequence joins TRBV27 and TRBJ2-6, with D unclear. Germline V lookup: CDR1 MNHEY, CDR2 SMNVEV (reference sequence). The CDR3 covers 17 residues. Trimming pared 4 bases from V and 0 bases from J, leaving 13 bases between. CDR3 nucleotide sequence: TGTGCCAGCAGTTGGTCAGGTCCTTACTCTGGGGCCAACGTCCTGACTTTC. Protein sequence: CASSWSGPYSGANVLTF.

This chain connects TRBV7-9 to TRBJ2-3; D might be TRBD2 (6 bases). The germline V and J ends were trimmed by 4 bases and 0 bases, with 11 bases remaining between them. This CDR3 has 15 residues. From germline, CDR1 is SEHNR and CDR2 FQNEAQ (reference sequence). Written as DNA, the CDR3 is TGTGCCAGCAGCTACGGGGGTGATAGCACAGATACGCAGTATTTT. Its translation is CASSYGGDSTDTQYF. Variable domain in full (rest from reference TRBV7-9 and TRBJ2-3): DTGVSQNPRHKITKRGQNVTFRCDPISEHNRLYWYRQTLGQGPEFLTYFQNEAQLEKSRLLSDRFSAERPKGSFSTLEIQRTEQGDSAMYLCASSYGGDSTDTQYFGPGTRLTVL.

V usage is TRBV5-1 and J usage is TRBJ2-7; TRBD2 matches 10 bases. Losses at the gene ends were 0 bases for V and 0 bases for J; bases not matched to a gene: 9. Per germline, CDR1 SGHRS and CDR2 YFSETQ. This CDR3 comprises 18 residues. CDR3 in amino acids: CASSLAGLADLRSYEQYF. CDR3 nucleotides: TGCGCCAGCAGCTTGGCCGGACTAGCGGACCTGCGCTCCTACGAGCAGTACTTC.

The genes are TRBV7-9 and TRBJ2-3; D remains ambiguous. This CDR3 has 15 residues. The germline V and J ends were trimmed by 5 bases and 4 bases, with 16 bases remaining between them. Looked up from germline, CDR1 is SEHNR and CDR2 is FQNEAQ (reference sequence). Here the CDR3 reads CASSASDGLADTQYF. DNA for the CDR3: TGTGCCAGCAGCGCCTCGGACGGGTTGGCAGATACGCAGTATTTT.

CDR3 in DNA: TGTGCCAGCAGCCCAGAGGAGGGTCTCGGGGCCAACGTCCTGACTTTC. It encodes CASSPEEGLGANVLTF. V and J are TRBV7-3 and TRBJ2-6; possibly TRBD2 for D (6 bases). From germline, CDR1 is SGHTA and CDR2 FQGTGA. This CDR3 has 16 amino acids. V was clipped by 5 bases and J by 4 bases, with 15 bases between them.

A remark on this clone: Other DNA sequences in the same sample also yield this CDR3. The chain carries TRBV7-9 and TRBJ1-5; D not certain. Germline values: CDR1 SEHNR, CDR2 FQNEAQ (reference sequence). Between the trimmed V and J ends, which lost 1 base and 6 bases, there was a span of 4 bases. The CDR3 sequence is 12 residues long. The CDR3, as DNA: TGTGCCAGCAGCTTAGATGGTCAGCCCCAGCATTTT. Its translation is CASSLDGQPQHF.

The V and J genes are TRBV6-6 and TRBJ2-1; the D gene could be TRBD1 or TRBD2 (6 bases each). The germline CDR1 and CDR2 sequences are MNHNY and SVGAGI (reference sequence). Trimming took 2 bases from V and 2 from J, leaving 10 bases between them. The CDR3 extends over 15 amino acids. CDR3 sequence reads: CASSYVGGPYNEQFF. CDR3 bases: TGTGCCAGCAGTTACGTGGGGGGCCCCTACAATGAGCAGTTCTTC.

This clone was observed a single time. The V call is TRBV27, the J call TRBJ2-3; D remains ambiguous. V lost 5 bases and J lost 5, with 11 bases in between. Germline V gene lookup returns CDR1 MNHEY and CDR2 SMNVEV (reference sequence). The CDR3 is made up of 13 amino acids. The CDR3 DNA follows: TGTGCCAGCAGTCCATACTCGGGAGATACGCAGTATTTT. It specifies CASSPYSGDTQYF.

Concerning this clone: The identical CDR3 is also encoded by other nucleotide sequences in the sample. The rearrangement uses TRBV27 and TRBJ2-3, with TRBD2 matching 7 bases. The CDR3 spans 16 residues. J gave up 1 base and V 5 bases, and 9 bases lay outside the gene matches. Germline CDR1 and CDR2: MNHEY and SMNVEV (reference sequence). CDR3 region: CASSARLARGTDTQYF. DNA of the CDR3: TGTGCCAGCAGTGCCCGACTAGCCCGAGGCACAGATACGCAGTATTTT.

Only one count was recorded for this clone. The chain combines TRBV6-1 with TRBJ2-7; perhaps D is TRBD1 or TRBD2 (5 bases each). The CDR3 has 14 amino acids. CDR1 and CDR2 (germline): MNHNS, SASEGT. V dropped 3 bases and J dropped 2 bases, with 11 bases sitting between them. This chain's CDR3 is CASSERGNPYEQYF. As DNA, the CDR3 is TGTGCCAGCAGTGAGAGGGGAAACCCCTACGAGCAGTACTTC.

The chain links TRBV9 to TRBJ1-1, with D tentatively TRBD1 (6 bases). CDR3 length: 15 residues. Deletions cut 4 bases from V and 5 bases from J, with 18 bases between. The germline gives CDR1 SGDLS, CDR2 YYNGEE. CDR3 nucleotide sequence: TGTGCCAGCAGCACAATTAAGGGGGGCAAGACTGAAGCTTTCTTT. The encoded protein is CASSTIKGGKTEAFF.

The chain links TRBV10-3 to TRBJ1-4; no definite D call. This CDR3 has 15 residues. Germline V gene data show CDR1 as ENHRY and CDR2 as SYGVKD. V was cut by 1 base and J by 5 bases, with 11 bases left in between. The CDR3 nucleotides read TGTGCCATCAGTGAGTTTGGCAGCCCGAATGAAAAACTGTTTTTT. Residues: CAISEFGSPNEKLFF.

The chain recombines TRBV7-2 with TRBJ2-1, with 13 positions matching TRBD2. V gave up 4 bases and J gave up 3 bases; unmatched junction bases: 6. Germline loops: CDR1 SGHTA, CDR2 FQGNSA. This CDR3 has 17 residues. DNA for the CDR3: TGTGCCAGCAGCTCGGGACTAGCGGGGCGGTTCTACAATGAGCAGTTCTTC. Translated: CASSSGLAGRFYNEQFF.

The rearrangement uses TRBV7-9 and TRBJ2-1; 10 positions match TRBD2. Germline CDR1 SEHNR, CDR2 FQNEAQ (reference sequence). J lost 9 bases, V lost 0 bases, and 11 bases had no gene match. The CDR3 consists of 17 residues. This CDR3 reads CASSLAGAGGPLGEQFF. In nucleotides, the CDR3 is TGTGCCAGCAGCTTAGCCGGAGCGGGGGGGCCTCTAGGTGAGCAGTTCTTC. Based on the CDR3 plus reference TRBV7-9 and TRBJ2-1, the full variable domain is DTGVSQNPRHKITKRGQNVTFRCDPISEHNRLYWYRQTLGQGPEFLTYFQNEAQLEKSRLLSDRFSAERPKGSFSTLEIQRTEQGDSAMYLCASSLAGAGGPLGEQFFGPGTRLTVL.